A selection of T cell receptor beta chains follows, all from one sample in a study of cytomegalovirus exposure and HLA in healthy donors. Clones were read by immunoSEQ multiplex PCR, and TCRdb kept only the in-frame ones, dropping some. Of about 91,000 clones listed, approximately 90% are singletons. Sequencing was performed on PBMCs. The receptors shown here come from a young man in good health and CMV-seronegative. The CDR3 runs from the conserved cysteine through the conserved F or W. The order of the fields is V gene, clone size, J gene, D gene, CDR3 DNA, CDR3 protein. A D gene is named only where the DNA matches it firmly. Some rows mark clone size as missing; the rest say once, few, many or name a class of expanded clone.

V gene: TRBV5-1
clone size: NA
J gene: TRBJ1-5
D gene: NA
CDR3 DNA: TGCGCCAGCAGCCCCCAGGCAGGGAATCAGCCCCAGCATTTT
CDR3 protein: CASSPQAGNQPQHF

V gene: TRBV6-6
clone size: NA
J gene: TRBJ2-1
D gene: TRBD2
CDR3 DNA: TGTGCCAGCGGTGCGGGAGTTACTCCTGAGCAGTTCTTC
CDR3 protein: CASGAGVTPEQFF

V gene: TRBV2
clone size: NA
J gene: TRBJ2-7
D gene: TRBD1
CDR3 DNA: TGTGCCAGCAGCGGGGACAGCTACGAGCAGTACTTC
CDR3 protein: CASSGDSYEQYF

V gene: TRBV4-3
clone size: NA
J gene: TRBJ2-6
D gene: NA
CDR3 DNA: TGCGCCAGCAGCCACGATACAATCTCTGGGGCCAACGTCCTGACTTTC
CDR3 protein: CASSHDTISGANVLTF

V gene: TRBV18
clone size: NA
J gene: TRBJ2-5
D gene: NA
CDR3 DNA: TGTGCCAGCTCATACCCTACCCAGCGGAAAGAGACCCAGTACTTC
CDR3 protein: CASSYPTQRKETQYF

V gene: TRBV2
clone size: NA
J gene: TRBJ2-5
D gene: TRBD2
CDR3 DNA: TGTGCCAGCGGGAAGACTAGCGCACGAGGAGAGACCCAGTACTTC
CDR3 protein: CASGKTSARGETQYF

V gene: TRBV11-2
clone size: once
J gene: TRBJ2-5
D gene: TRBD1
CDR3 DNA: TGTGCCAGCAGCTTAGCAGGGGGCTGGGAGACCCAGTACTTC
CDR3 protein: CASSLAGGWETQYF

V gene: TRBV6-5
clone size: NA
J gene: TRBJ2-1
D gene: NA
CDR3 DNA: TGTGCCAGCAGTTACAGTGGGGCCCCTAACAATGAGCAGTTCTTC
CDR3 protein: CASSYSGAPNNEQFF

V gene: TRBV29-1
clone size: NA
J gene: TRBJ2-7
D gene: NA
CDR3 DNA: TGCAGCGTCGGGGATTACGAGCAGTACTTC
CDR3 protein: CSVGDYEQYF

V gene: TRBV6-4
clone size: few
J gene: TRBJ2-2
D gene: TRBD1
CDR3 DNA: TGTGCCACCTCGACAGGGGACACCGGGGAGCTGTTTTTT
CDR3 protein: CATSTGDTGELFF

V gene: TRBV14
clone size: NA
J gene: TRBJ1-2
D gene: NA
CDR3 DNA: TGTGCCAGCAGCCAAAGGGGACAAGGGTCGTATGGCTACACCTTC
CDR3 protein: CASSQRGQGSYGYTF

V gene: TRBV6-4
clone size: NA
J gene: TRBJ2-3
D gene: TRBD2
CDR3 DNA: TGTGCCAGCAGTACCGGATTAACTAGCGGGAGACCGGATACGCAGTATTTT
CDR3 protein: CASSTGLTSGRPDTQYF

V gene: TRBV29-1
clone size: NA
J gene: TRBJ1-1
D gene: NA
CDR3 DNA: TGCAGCGTTCTCCGACAGGCGAACACTGAAGCTTTCTTT
CDR3 protein: CSVLRQANTEAFF

V gene: TRBV5-4
clone size: NA
J gene: TRBJ1-6
D gene: NA
CDR3 DNA: TGTGCCAGCAGCCGGTCGGGCGGACAACTTTCACCCCTCCACTTT
CDR3 protein: CASSRSGGQLSPLHF

V gene: TRBV7-6
clone size: NA
J gene: TRBJ2-7
D gene: TRBD1
CDR3 DNA: TGTGCCAGCAGCTTAGTAGGTGGGACAGGTGGAAACGAGCAGTACTTC
CDR3 protein: CASSLVGGTGGNEQYF